This TCR beta chain was obtained from a study of blood T cell repertoires in COVID-19. The wider study: T cells, B-cell-depleted T cells, or PBMCs supplied cDNA or gDNA.

This clone was seen just once. Per the study methods: Estimation of nucleated cell counts relied on the amplification of reference gene primers. Generated by immunoSEQ multiplex PCR, the TCRdb table keeps only in-frame clones and is missing some. V, J and clone size are taken as reported in that table, and D and trimming were inferred from the DNA itself. The data contain fewer than 250,000 clones, 85% of them seen just once; the ten biggest clones take up around 0.93%. CDR3 length equals 17 residues. Germline V gives CDR1 MDHEN, CDR2 SYDVKM. V dropped 5 bases and J dropped 0 bases, with 17 bases sitting between them.

The sequenced sample consisted of peripheral blood. The clonotype originates from a man aged 55 to 69 with COVID-19, enrolled during active disease. The chain uses TRBV28 and TRBJ1-3; D gene uncertain. The CDR3 region is CASSPSGGVPSGNTIYF. The CDR3 DNA follows: TGTGCCAGCAGTCCCTCAGGCGGGGTGCCCTCTGGAAACACCATATATTTT. Supplemented by reference TRBV28 and TRBJ1-3, the full variable domain reads DVKVTQSSRYLVKRTGEKVFLECVQDMDHENMFWYRQDPGLGLRLIYFSYDVKMKEKGDIPEGYSVSREKKERFSLILESASTNQTSMYLCASSPSGGVPSGNTIYFGEGSWLTVV.